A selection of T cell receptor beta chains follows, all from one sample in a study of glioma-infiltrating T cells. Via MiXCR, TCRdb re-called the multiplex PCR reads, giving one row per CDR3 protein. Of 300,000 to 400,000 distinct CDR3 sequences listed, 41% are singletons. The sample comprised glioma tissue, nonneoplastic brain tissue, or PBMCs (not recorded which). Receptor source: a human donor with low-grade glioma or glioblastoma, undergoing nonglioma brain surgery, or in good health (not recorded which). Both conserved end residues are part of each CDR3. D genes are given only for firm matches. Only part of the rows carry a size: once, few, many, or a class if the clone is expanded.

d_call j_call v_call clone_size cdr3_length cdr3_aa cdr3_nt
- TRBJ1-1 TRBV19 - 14 CASSDNRVNTEAFF TGTGCCAGTAGTGACAACAGGGTGAACACTGAAGCTTTCTTT
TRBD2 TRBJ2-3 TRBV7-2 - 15 CASSRSGRATDTQYF TGTGCCAGCAGCCGTAGCGGGAGGGCCACAGATACGCAGTATTTT
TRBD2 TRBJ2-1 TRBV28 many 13 CASSWDYNNEQFF TGTGCCAGCAGTTGGGACTACAACAATGAGCAGTTCTTC
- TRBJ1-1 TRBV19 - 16 CAGSMWAGEGGTEAFF TGTGCCGGTAGTATGTGGGCAGGGGAAGGGGGCACTGAAGCTTTCTTT
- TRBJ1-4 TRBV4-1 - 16 CASSQARWNSVGRLFF TGCGCCAGCAGCCAAGCGCGGTGGAACTCGGTAGGGAGACTGTTTTTT
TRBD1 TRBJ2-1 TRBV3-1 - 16 CASSSTGLSSYNKQFF TGTGCCAGCAGCTCGACAGGGCTTAGCTCCTACAATAAGCAGTTCTTC
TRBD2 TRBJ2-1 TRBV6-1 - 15 CASSPPTSGSNEQFF TGTGCCAGCAGTCCCCCGACTAGCGGGAGCAATGAGCAGTTCTTC
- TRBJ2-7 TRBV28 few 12 CASTKGDYEQYF TGTGCCAGCACTAAGGGGGACTACGAGCAGTACTTC
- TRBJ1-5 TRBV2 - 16 CASAEDLGISTDTQHF TGTGCCAGCGCCGAAGACCTAGGGATATCCACAGATACGCAGCATTTT
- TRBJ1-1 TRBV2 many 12 CARGSRRDRAFF TGTGCCAGGGGGAGCAGGCGGGACCGAGCTTTCTTT
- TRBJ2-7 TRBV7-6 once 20 CASSFYICSAQSQGVYEQYF -
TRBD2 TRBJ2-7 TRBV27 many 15 CASIVNGRAGYEQYF TGTGCCAGCATCGTTAACGGGAGGGCCGGGTACGAGCAGTACTTC
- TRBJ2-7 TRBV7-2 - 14 CASTRATEVREQYF TGTGCCAGCACCCGCGCGACAGAGGTTCGCGAGCAGTACTTC
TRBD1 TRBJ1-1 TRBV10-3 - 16 CAISGNPLTGETEAFF TGTGCCATCAGTGGAAATCCCCTGACAGGGGAGACTGAAGCTTTCTTT
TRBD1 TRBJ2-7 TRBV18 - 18 CASSPPNTMTGLAREQYF TGTGCCAGCTCACCACCGAACACCATGACAGGGCTGGCGAGGGAGCAGTACTTC
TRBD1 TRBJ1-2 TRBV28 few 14 CASTTGQGTYGYTF TGTGCCAGCACCACGGGACAGGGTACCTATGGCTACACCTTC
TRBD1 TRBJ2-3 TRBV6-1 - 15 CASSPTGTGADTQYF TGTGCCAGCAGCCCGACCGGGACAGGGGCAGATACGCAGTATTTT
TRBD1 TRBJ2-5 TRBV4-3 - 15 CASSQRTGTGETQYF TGCGCCAGCAGCCAACGCACCGGGACAGGGGAGACCCAGTACTTC
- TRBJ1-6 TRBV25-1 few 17 CASRPPGGRTYNSPLHF TGTGCCAGCAGACCGCCTGGGGGGAGGACCTATAATTCACCCCTCCACTTT
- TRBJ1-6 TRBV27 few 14 CASSFTGLGSPLHF TGTGCCAGCAGTTTTACAGGGTTGGGTTCACCCCTCCACTTT
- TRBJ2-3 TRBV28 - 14 CASRRGPTTDTQYF TGTGCCAGCAGGCGGGGCCCCACCACAGATACGCAGTATTTT
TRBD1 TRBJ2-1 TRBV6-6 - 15 CASSHGTGGFNEQFF TGTGCCAGCAGCCACGGGACAGGGGGTTTCAATGAGCAGTTCTTC
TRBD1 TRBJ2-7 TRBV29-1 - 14 CSVSRTGNSYEQYF TGCAGCGTCTCCCGGACAGGGAACTCCTACGAGCAGTACTTC
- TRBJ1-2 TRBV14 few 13 CASSPQAGYGYTF TGTGCCAGCAGCCCCCAAGCGGGTTATGGCTACACCTTC
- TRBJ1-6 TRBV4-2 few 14 CASSQRGSGSPLHF TGTGCCAGCAGCCAAAGAGGTTCGGGTTCACCCCTCCACTTT
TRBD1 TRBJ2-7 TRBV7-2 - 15 CASSEASGGVYEQCF TGTGCCAGCAGCGAGGCTTCAGGGGGCGTTTACGAGCAGTGCTTC
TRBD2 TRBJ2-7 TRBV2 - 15 CASTASGLYPYEQYF TGTGCCAGCACTGCTAGCGGGTTATACCCCTACGAGCAGTACTTC
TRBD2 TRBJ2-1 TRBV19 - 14 CASSMGGTWNEQFF TGTGCCAGTAGTATGGGAGGGACCTGGAATGAGCAGTTCTTC
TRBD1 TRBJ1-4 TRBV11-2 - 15 CASSLEGTGVEKLFF TGTGCCAGCAGCTTAGAAGGGACAGGGGTTGAAAAACTGTTTTTT
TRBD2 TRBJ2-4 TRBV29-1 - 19 CSVEVSTSATILAKNIQYF TGCAGCGTTGAAGTCTCGACTAGCGCGACCATTCTAGCCAAAAACATTCAGTACTTC
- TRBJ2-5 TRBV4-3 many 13 CASSPRTRETQYF TGCGCCAGCAGCCCCCGTACGCGGGAGACCCAGTACTTC
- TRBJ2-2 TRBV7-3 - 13 CASSLDLTGELFF TGTGCCAGCAGCTTAGATCTAACCGGGGAGCTGTTTTTT
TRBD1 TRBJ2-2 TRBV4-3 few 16 CASSQGDSVGTGELFF TGCGCCAGCAGCCAAGGGGACAGCGTCGGCACCGGGGAGCTGTTTTTT
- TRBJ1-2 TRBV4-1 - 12 CASSFGSKGYTF TGCGCCAGCAGCTTTGGATCCAAGGGCTACACCTTC
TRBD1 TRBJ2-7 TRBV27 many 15 CASSQGTGDHYEQYF TGTGCCAGCAGTCAGGGGACAGGGGACCACTACGAGCAGTACTTC
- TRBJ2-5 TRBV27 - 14 CASRLSRLEETQYF TGTGCCAGCAGGTTGAGCAGACTCGAAGAGACCCAGTACTTC
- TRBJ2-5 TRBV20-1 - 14 CSARARPPGETQYF TGCAGTGCTAGAGCTAGACCCCCAGGAGAGACCCAGTACTTC
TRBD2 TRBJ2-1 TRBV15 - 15 CATSRDPLAGKVQLF TGTGCCACCAGCAGAGATCCCCTAGCGGGAAAGGTGCAGCTCTTC
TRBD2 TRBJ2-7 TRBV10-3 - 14 CAISISGRAYEQYF TGTGCCATCAGTATTAGCGGGAGGGCCTACGAGCAGTACTTC
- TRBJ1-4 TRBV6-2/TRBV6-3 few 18 CASSYTFPEPRNNEKLFF TGTGCCAGCAGTTACACGTTTCCGGAGCCTCGGAATAATGAAAAACTGTTTTTT
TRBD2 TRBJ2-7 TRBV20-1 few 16 CSARDGLAGGMYEQYF TGCAGTGCTAGAGATGGTCTAGCGGGAGGGATGTACGAGCAGTACTTC
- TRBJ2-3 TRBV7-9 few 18 CASSPGLPSGPRTDTQYF TGTGCCAGCAGCCCCGGCCTTCCAAGCGGGCCTCGCACAGATACGCAGTATTTT
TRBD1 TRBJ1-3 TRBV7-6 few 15 CASSPRTGGENTIYF TGTGCCAGCAGCCCACGGACAGGGGGCGAAAACACCATATATTTT
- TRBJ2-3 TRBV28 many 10 CASSLGTQYF TGTGCCAGCAGTTTAGGTACGCAGTATTTT
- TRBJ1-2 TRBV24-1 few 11 CATSDLNGYTF TGTGCCACCAGTGATTTAAATGGCTACACCTTC
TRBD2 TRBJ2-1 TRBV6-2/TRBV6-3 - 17 CASSRGLAGGGWNEQFF TGTGCCAGCAGCCGGGGACTAGCGGGAGGGGGATGGAATGAGCAGTTCTTC
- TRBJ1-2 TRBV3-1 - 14 CASSQTRGNYGYTF TGTGCCAGCAGCCAAACGAGAGGAAACTATGGCTACACCTTC
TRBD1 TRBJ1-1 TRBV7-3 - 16 CASSSYPTGLNTEAFF TGTGCCAGCAGCTCATATCCGACAGGGCTCAACACTGAAGCTTTCTTT
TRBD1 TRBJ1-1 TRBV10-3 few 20 CAISGSGTGARLFLNTEAFF TGTGCCATCAGTGGTTCCGGGACAGGGGCTCGTCTTTTCCTGAACACTGAAGCTTTCTTT
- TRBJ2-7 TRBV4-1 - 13 CASSQGLAREQYF TGCGCCAGCAGCCAGGGACTGGCCCGCGAGCAGTACTTC
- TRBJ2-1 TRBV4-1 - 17 CASSQAPDGGFYNEQFF TGCGCCAGCAGCCAAGCGCCGGACGGGGGCTTCTACAATGAGCAGTTCTTC
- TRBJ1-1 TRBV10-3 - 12 CASRRPNTEAFF TGTGCCTCAAGACGGCCGAACACTGAAGCTTTCTTT
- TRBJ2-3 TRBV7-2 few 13 CASGGRDADTQYF TGTGCCAGCGGTGGGCGGGACGCAGATACGCAGTATTTT
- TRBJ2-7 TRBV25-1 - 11 CASSDFYEQYF TGTGCCAGCAGTGATTTTTACGAGCAGTACTTC
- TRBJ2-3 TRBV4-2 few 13 CASSQVRWDTQYF TGTGCCAGCAGCCAAGTCCGGTGGGATACGCAGTATTTT
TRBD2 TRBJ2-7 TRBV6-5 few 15 CASSYGPGTTYEQYF TGTGCCAGCAGTTACGGTCCCGGGACTACCTACGAGCAGTACTTC
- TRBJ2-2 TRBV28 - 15 CASSLRPGDTGGLFF TGTGCCAGCAGTTTACGGCCAGGGGACACCGGGGGGCTGTTTTTT
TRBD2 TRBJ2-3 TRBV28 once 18 CASSLGFLAATYTDMQYF TGTGCCAGCAGTTTGGGTTTTCTAGCGGCCACGTACACAGATATGCAGTATTTT
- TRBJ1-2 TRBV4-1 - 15 CASTQEDSRYYGYTF TGCGCCAGCACCCAAGAGGACAGCCGTTACTATGGCTACACCTTC